The clone carrying this TCR beta chain has just a few counts. This specimen comes from a study of blood T cells in healthy people across ages. Trimming cost V 3 bases and J 8 bases, with 13 bases left between them. Germline CDR1 and CDR2: LNHDA and SQIVND (reference sequence). CDR3 length equals 13 residues. It was with a sample-barcoded 5' primer and a J-beta primer mix that a second PCR of about 7 to 12 cycles was run. TCRdb processed the 5' RACE reads anew with MiXCR; each CDR3 protein has one entry. The profile shows roughly 900,000 distinct CDR3 sequences, under 35% of them singletons. The sample taken for sequencing was blood. This chain links TRBV19 with TRBJ1-2; unclear D gene. This receptor was identified in an elderly woman in good health. The CDR3, as DNA: TGTGCCAGTAGTATTAAGGGTTCTTGGGGCTACACCTTC. This translates into CASSIKGSWGYTF.